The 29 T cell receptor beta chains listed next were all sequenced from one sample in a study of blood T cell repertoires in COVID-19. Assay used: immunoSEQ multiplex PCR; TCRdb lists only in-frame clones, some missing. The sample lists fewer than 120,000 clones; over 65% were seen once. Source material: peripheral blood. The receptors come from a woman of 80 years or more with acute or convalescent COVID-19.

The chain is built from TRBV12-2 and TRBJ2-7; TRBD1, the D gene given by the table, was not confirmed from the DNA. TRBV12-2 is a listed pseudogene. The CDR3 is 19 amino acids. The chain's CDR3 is CASRLNKGQGPWGSYEQYF. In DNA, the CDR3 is TGTGCAAGTCGCTTAAATAAGGGACAGGGCCCTTGGGGTTCCTACGAGCAGTACTTC.

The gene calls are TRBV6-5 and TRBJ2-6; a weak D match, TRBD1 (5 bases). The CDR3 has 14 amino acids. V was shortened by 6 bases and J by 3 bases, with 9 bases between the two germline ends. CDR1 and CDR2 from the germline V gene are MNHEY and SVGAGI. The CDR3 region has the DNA TGTGCCAGCAGAAACGGACATGGGGCCAACGTCCTGACTTTC. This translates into CASRNGHGANVLTF.

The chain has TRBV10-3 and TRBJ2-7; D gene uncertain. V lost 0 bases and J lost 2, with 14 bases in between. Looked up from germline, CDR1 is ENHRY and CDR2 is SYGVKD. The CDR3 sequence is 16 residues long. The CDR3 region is CAISESTPLDPYEQYF. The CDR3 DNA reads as TGTGCCATCAGTGAGTCGACTCCCCTAGACCCCTACGAGCAGTACTTC.

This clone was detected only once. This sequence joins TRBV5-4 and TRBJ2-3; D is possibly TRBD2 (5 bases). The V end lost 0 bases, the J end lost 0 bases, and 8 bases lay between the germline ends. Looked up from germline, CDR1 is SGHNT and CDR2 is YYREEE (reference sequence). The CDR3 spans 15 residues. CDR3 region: CASSLGPGSTDTQYF. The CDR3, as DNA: TGTGCCAGCAGCTTGGGCCCGGGAAGCACAGATACGCAGTATTTT.

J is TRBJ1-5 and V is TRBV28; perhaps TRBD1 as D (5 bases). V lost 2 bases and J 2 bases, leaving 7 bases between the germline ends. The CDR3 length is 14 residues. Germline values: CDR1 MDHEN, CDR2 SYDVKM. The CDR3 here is CASSLDSRNQPQHF. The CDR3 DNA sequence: TGTGCCAGCAGTTTAGACAGTCGCAATCAGCCCCAGCATTTT. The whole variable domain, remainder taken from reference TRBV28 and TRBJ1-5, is DVKVTQSSRYLVKRTGEKVFLECVQDMDHENMFWYRQDPGLGLRLIYFSYDVKMKEKGDIPEGYSVSREKKERFSLILESASTNQTSMYLCASSLDSRNQPQHFGDGTRLSIL.

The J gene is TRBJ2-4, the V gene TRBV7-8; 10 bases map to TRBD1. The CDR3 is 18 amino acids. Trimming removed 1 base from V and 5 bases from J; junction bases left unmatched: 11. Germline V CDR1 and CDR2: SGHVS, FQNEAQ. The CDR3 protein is CASSLVVGEGTGENIQYF. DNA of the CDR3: TGTGCCAGCAGCTTAGTAGTAGGGGAGGGGACAGGGGAAAACATTCAGTACTTC. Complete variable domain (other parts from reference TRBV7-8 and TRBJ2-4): GAGVSQSPRYKVAKRGQDVALRCDPISGHVSLFWYQQALGQGPEFLTYFQNEAQLDKSGLPSDRFFAERPEGSVSTLKIQRTQQEDSAVYLCASSLVVGEGTGENIQYFGAGTRLSVL.

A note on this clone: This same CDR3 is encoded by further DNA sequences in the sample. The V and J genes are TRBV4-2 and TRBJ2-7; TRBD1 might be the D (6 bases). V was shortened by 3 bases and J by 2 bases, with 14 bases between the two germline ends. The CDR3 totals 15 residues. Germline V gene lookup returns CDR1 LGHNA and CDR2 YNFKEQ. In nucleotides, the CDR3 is TGTGCCAGCAGCCAGGATCAGAGGACAGCCTACGAGCAGTACTTC. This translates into CASSQDQRTAYEQYF.

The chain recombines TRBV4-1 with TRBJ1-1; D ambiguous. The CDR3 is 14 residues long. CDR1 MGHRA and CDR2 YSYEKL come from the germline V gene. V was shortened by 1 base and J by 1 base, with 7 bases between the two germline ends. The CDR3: CASSQGGENTEAFF. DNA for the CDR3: TGCGCCAGCAGCCAAGGGGGAGAGAACACTGAAGCTTTCTTT.

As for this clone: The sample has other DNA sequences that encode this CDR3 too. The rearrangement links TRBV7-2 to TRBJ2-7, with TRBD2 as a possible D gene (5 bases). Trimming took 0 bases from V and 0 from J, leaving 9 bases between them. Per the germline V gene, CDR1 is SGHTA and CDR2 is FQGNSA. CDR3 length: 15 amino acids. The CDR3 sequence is CASSLAGVTSYEQYF. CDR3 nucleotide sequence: TGTGCCAGCAGCTTAGCGGGAGTCACCTCCTACGAGCAGTACTTC.

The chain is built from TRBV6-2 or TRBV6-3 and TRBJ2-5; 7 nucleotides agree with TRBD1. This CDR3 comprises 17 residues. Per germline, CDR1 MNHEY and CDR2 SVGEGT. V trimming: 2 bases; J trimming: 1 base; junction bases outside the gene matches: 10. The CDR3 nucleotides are TGTGCCAGCAGTTACGCGACAGGGACGGGGCTCCAAGAGACCCAGTACTTC. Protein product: CASSYATGTGLQETQYF.

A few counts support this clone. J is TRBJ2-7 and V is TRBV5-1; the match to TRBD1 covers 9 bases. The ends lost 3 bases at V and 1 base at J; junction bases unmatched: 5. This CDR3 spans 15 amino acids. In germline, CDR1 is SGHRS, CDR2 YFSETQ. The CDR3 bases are TGCGCCAGCAGCTGGGGGGACAGGGCTTCCTACGAGCAGTACTTC. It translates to CASSWGDRASYEQYF.

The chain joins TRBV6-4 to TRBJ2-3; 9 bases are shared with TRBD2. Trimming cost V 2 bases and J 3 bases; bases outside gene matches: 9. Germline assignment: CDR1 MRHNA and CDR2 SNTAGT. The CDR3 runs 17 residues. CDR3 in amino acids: CASSDGRGGTATDTQYF. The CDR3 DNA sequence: TGTGCCAGCAGTGACGGGCGGGGGGGCACGGCGACAGATACGCAGTATTTT.

Here the CDR3 DNA reads TGCGCCAGCAGCTTTCAGGGGGTGTCTGAAAAACTGTTTTTT. This gives the protein CASSFQGVSEKLFF. The chain recombines TRBV5-1 with TRBJ1-4; 7 bases fit TRBD1. There are 14 residues in the CDR3. The germline V gene has CDR1 SGHRS and CDR2 YFSETQ. Trimming at V came to 2 bases and at J to 7 bases, leaving 5 bases not matched to a gene.

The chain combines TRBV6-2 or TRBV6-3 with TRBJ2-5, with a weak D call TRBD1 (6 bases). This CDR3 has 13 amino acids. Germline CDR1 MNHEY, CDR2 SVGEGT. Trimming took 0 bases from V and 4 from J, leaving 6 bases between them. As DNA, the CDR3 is TGTGCCAGCAGTTACTCGACAGGAGAGACCCAGTACTTC. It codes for CASSYSTGETQYF.

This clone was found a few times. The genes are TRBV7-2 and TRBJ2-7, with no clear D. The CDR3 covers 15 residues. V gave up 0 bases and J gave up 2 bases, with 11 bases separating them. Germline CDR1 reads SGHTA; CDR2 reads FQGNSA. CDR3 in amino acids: CASSLATFVAYEQYF. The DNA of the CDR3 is TGTGCCAGCAGCTTAGCGACATTCGTCGCCTACGAGCAGTACTTC. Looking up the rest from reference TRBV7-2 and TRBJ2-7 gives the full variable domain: GAGVSQSPSNKVTEKGKDVELRCDPISGHTALYWYRQSLGQGLEFLIYFQGNSAPDKSGLPSDRFSAERTGGSVSTLTIQRTQQEDSAVYLCASSLATFVAYEQYFGPGTRLTVT.

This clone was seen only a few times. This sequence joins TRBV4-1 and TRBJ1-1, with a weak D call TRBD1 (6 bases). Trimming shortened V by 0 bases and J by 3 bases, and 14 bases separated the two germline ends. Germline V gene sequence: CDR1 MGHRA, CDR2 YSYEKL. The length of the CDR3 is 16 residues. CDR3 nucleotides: TGCGCCAGCAGCCAAGATCGGAGTTCAGGGGACACTGAAGCTTTCTTT. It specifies CASSQDRSSGDTEAFF.

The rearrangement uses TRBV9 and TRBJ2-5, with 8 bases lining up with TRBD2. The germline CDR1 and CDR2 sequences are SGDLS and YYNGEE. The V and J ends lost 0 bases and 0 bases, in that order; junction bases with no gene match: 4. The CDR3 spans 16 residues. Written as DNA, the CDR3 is TGTGCCAGCAGCGTAGATACGGGGGGGTACCAAGAGACCCAGTACTTC. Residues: CASSVDTGGYQETQYF.

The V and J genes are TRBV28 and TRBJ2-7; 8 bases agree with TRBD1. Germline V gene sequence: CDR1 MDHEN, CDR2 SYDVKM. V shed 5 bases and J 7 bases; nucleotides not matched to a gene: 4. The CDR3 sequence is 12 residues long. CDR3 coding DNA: TGTGCCAGCAGTACAGGGGGATTTGAGCAGTACTTC. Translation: CASSTGGFEQYF.

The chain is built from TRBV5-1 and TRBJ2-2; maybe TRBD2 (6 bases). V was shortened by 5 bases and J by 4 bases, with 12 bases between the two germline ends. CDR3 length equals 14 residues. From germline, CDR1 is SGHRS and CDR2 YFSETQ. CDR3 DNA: TGCGCCAGCAGACCCGGGACTCCCACCGGGGAGCTGTTTTTT. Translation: CASRPGTPTGELFF.

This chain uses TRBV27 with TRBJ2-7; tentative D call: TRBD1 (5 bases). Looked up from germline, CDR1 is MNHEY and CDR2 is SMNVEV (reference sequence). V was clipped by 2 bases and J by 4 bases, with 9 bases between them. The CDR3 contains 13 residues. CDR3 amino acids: CASSLAQGYEQYF. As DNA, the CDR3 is TGTGCCAGCAGTTTAGCCCAGGGATACGAGCAGTACTTC.

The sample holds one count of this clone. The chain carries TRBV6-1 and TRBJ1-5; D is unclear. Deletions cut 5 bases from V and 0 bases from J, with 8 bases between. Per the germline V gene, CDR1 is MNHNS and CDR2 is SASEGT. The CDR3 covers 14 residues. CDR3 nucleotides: TGTGCCAGCAGTACGCAGGATAGCAATCAGCCCCAGCATTTT. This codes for CASSTQDSNQPQHF.

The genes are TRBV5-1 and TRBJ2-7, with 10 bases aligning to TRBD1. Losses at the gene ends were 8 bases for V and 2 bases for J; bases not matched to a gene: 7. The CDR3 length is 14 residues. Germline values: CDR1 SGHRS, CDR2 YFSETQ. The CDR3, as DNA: TGCGCCAGGACAGGGGGCCCACCTCCCTACGAGCAGTACTTC. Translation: CARTGGPPPYEQYF.

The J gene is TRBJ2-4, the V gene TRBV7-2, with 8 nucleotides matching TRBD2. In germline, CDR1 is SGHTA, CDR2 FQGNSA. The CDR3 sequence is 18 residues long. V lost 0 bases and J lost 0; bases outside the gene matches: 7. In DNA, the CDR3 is TGTGCCAGCAGCTTAGCGGTCGGGGGGGACCTAGCCAAAAACATTCAGTACTTC. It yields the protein CASSLAVGGDLAKNIQYF.

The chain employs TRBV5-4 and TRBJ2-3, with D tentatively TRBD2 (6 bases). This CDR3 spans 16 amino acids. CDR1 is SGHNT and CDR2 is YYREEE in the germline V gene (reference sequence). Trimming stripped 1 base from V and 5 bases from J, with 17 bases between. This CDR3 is CASSLSWDSGKDTQYF. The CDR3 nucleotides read TGTGCCAGCAGCTTGTCCTGGGACTCCGGGAAAGATACGCAGTATTTT.

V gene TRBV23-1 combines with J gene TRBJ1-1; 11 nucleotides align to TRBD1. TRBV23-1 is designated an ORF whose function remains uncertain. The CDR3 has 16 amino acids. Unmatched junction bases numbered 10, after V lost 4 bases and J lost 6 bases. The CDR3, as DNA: TGCGCCAGCAGTCTCGGACAGGGGGCCTTGGTTCCTGAAGCTTTCTTT. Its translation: CASSLGQGALVPEAFF.

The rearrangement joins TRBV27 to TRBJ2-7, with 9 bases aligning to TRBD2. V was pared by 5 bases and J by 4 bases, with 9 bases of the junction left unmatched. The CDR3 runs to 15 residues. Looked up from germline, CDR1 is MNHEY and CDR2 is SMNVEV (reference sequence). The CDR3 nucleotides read TGTGCCAGCAGTGCCTTAGCGGGGGCCGGTTACGAGCAGTACTTC. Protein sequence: CASSALAGAGYEQYF.

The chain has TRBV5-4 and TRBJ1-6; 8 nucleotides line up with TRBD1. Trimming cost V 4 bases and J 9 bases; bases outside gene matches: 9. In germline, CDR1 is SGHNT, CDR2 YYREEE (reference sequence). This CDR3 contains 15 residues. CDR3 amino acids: CASSPGTGLVSPLHF. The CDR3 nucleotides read TGTGCCAGCAGCCCAGGGACAGGTCTCGTTTCACCCCTCCACTTT.

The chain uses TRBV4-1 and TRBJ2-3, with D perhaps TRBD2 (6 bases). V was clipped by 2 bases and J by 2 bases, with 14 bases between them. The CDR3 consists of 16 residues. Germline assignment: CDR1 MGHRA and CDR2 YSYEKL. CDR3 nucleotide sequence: TGCGCCAGCAGCCAACGGGGGAGTCCTGTCACAGATACGCAGTATTTT. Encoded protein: CASSQRGSPVTDTQYF.

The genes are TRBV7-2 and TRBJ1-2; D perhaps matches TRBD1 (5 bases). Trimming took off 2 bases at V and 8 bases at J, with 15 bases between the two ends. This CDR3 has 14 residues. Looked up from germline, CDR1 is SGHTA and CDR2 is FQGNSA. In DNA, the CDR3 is TGTGCCAGCAGCTTATCCTGGCAGGGTCAAGGCTACACCTTC. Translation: CASSLSWQGQGYTF.